This T cell receptor (beta chain) was retrieved from a study of blood T cell repertoires in COVID-19. About the research overall: Whether acute or convalescent, the COVID-19 samples came from the United States, Italy and Spain. Sources were T cells, B-cell-depleted T cells, or PBMCs; the material itself was cDNA or gDNA.

The germline CDR1 and CDR2 sequences are SGHVS and FNYEAQ. Trimming stripped 1 base from V and 7 bases from J, with 5 bases between. The CDR3 runs 11 residues. How the authors handled the data: It was from reference gene primer amplification that nucleated cell counts were estimated. Method: immunoSEQ multiplex PCR; TCRdb's copy keeps in-frame clones and lacks some. V, J and clone size were drawn from that table, and D and trimming were deduced from the DNA. The sample includes roughly 150,000 clones, roughly four fifths seen only once; the top ten take 3% to 4.5%. This receptor was taken from a woman over 75 with acute or convalescent COVID-19. V usage is TRBV7-6 and J usage is TRBJ2-7; unclear D gene. The sequenced material came from peripheral blood. The CDR3 DNA is TGTGCCAGCAGCTTAGAACTAGAGCAGTACTTC. Translating it yields CASSLELEQYF.